Listed here are 18 T cell receptor beta chains from one sample, sequenced in a study of OX40 agonist ivuxolimab in advanced cancers. The library was made by the immunoSEQ multiplex PCR assay. Here the immuneACCESS table is served through TCRdb, limited to in-frame sequences with V and J called. Missing clones are a known gap in these copies; in checked studies unresolved V genes cover under half, and the rest lacks a known reason. The sample has under 40,000 clones on record, over 65% of them singletons. Approximately 12% of the sample is taken by the ten largest. The sequencing used CD4+ or CD8+ T cells sorted from blood, collected in a trial of the OX40 agonist ivuxolimab. These receptor sequences come from an adult with an advanced solid tumor such as melanoma, head and neck, liver or kidney cancer.

CDR3 sequence reads: CASSGRTASSYNEQFF. The DNA of the CDR3 is TGTGCCAGCAGCGGAAGGACAGCAAGCTCCTACAATGAGCAGTTCTTC. V gene TRBV14 combines with J gene TRBJ2-1, with D possibly matching TRBD1 (6 bases). The germline gives CDR1 SGHDN, CDR2 FVKESK. With 5 bases removed from V and 0 bases from J, the gap between germline ends came to 14 bases. The CDR3 is 16 amino acids.

The genes are TRBV30 and TRBJ2-7; D might be TRBD2 (6 bases). Germline V gene lookup returns CDR1 GTSNPN and CDR2 SVGIG (reference sequence). The V end lost 3 bases, the J end lost 3 bases, and 12 bases lay between the germline ends. The CDR3 loop spans 13 amino acids. The CDR3 here is CAWSSMGLYEQYF. The CDR3 DNA sequence: TGTGCCTGGAGCTCTATGGGACTCTACGAGCAGTACTTC.

This sequence joins TRBV7-2 and TRBJ2-6, with a tentative D call TRBD1 (6 bases). Trimming took 1 base from V and 14 from J, leaving 12 bases between them. CDR1 and CDR2 (germline): SGHTA, FQGNSA. The CDR3 spans 13 residues. CDR3 coding DNA: TGTGCCAGCAGCTTAGGGGACAAGAGATTCCTGACTTTC. Translating gives CASSLGDKRFLTF.

V is TRBV29-1 and J is TRBJ2-2; either TRBD1 or TRBD2 may fit D (5 bases each). The V end was cut by 7 bases, the J end by 2 bases, with 14 bases between. The length of the CDR3 is 14 residues. Germline V CDR1 and CDR2: SQVTM, ANQGSEA. CDR3: CSGRNQGNTGELFF. In DNA, the CDR3 is TGCAGCGGGAGGAACCAGGGAAACACCGGGGAGCTGTTTTTT.

This rearrangement joins TRBV7-9 to TRBJ2-5; TRBD1 matches at 8 bases. V was pared by 5 bases and J by 4 bases, with 6 bases of the junction left unmatched. The germline gives CDR1 SEHNR, CDR2 FQNEAQ (reference sequence). CDR3 length equals 14 residues. The chain's CDR3 is CASSPDRAGETQYF. CDR3 in DNA: TGTGCCAGCAGCCCGGACAGGGCTGGAGAGACCCAGTACTTC.

The chain uses TRBV29-1 and TRBJ1-1; D ambiguous. The CDR3 runs 12 residues. V gave up 5 bases and J gave up 0 bases, with 7 bases separating them. Germline V gene lookup returns CDR1 SQVTM and CDR2 ANQGSEA. CDR3 DNA sequence: TGCAGCGTTAGCCACTTGAACACTGAAGCTTTCTTT. Translating gives CSVSHLNTEAFF.

V usage is TRBV5-1 and J usage is TRBJ1-4, with unresolved D. Germline CDR1 and CDR2: SGHRS and YFSETQ. Trimming shortened V by 4 bases and J by 5 bases, and 15 bases separated the two germline ends. The CDR3 loop spans 15 amino acids. In DNA, the CDR3 is TGCGCCAGCAGCCCCTCCGGCACATCCAATGAAAAACTGTTTTTT. It codes for CASSPSGTSNEKLFF. Based on the CDR3 plus reference TRBV5-1 and TRBJ1-4, the full variable domain is KAGVTQTPRYLIKTRGQQVTLSCSPISGHRSVSWYQQTPGQGLQFLFEYFSETQRNKGNFPGRFSGRQFSNSRSEMNVSTLELGDSALYLCASSPSGTSNEKLFFGSGTQLSVL.

This sequence joins TRBV27 and TRBJ2-7; 9 bases agree with TRBD1. CDR3 length equals 15 residues. Germline V gene lookup returns CDR1 MNHEY and CDR2 SMNVEV (reference sequence). The V gene end was trimmed by 4 bases and the J gene end by 2 bases; junction bases not matched to a gene: 6. Here the CDR3 reads CASSSSTGGTYEQYF. The CDR3 DNA reads TGTGCCAGCAGTTCCTCGACAGGGGGTACCTACGAGCAGTACTTC.

The CDR3, as DNA: TGTGCCTGGAGTGTAAGGCGCAGGGGGGAAAACATTCAGTACTTC. Its protein is CAWSVRRRGENIQYF. This chain joins TRBV30 and TRBJ2-4; a weak D match, TRBD1 (7 bases). CDR3 size: 15 residues. Germline assignment: CDR1 GTSNPN and CDR2 SVGIG (reference sequence). With 0 bases removed from V and 5 bases from J, the gap between germline ends came to 14 bases. Supplemented by reference TRBV30 and TRBJ2-4, the full variable domain reads SQTIHQWPATLVQPVGSPLSLECTVEGTSNPNLYWYRQAAGRGLQLLFYSVGIGQISSEVPQNLSASRPQDRQFILSSKKLLLSDSGFYLCAWSVRRRGENIQYFGAGTRLSVL.

The chain carries TRBV29-1 and TRBJ1-2; D is undetermined. The CDR3 totals 11 residues. The germline V gene encodes CDR1 SQVTM and CDR2 ANQGSEA. V was trimmed by 6 bases and J by 5 bases, leaving 10 bases between them. CDR3 nucleotides: TGCAGCGTCTACCACGGATATGGCTACACCTTC. Its protein product is CSVYHGYGYTF.

This clone has more than one count but fewer than ten. The chain recombines TRBV19 with TRBJ2-1; D is perhaps TRBD2 (6 bases). Germline CDR1 LNHDA, CDR2 SQIVND (reference sequence). This CDR3 spans 15 amino acids. The V and J ends lost 6 bases and 4 bases respectively, with 16 bases between them. CDR3 sequence reads: CASRAEGPLYNEQFF. The CDR3 bases are TGTGCCAGTAGAGCGGAGGGACCGCTATACAATGAGCAGTTCTTC.

This chain uses TRBV4-3 with TRBJ1-3; TRBD1 aligns across 7 bases. The V gene's germline CDR1 is LGHNA and CDR2 YSLEER. After removal of 2 bases from V and 2 bases from J, the junction contained 3 bases not matched to a gene. CDR3 length: 15 amino acids. The CDR3 sequence is CASSQHRGAGNTIYF. In DNA form, the CDR3 reads TGCGCCAGCAGCCAACACAGGGGTGCTGGAAACACCATATATTTT.

This clone was seen only a few times. The rearrangement uses TRBV6-1 and TRBJ2-7; D gene unclear. V was clipped by 5 bases and J by 1 base, with 3 bases between them. Per germline, CDR1 MNHNS and CDR2 SASEGT. The CDR3 is 11 amino acids. CDR3 in DNA: TGTGCCAGCAGTCAGTCCTACGAGCAGTACTTC. Amino acid sequence: CASSQSYEQYF.

The chain couples TRBV4-1 to TRBJ1-4; possibly TRBD1 for D (5 bases). The germline CDR1 and CDR2 sequences are MGHRA and YSYEKL. The V and J ends lost 2 bases and 7 bases respectively, with 17 bases between them. This CDR3 region has 16 residues. In nucleotides, the CDR3 is TGCGCCAGCAGCCAAAACCCCCGGCAGGGTTCTGAAAAACTGTTTTTT. It translates to CASSQNPRQGSEKLFF.

The J gene is TRBJ2-3, the V gene TRBV5-1, with 13 bases identical to TRBD2. CDR1 is SGHRS and CDR2 is YFSETQ in the germline V gene. The CDR3 is 17 residues long. With V trimmed by 4 bases and J by 3 bases, 8 bases remained unmatched. In nucleotides, the CDR3 is TGCGCCAGCAGCCTAGGGACTAGCGGGATGGGGACAGATACGCAGTATTTT. Translation gives CASSLGTSGMGTDTQYF. The full variable domain, rest sourced from reference TRBV5-1 and TRBJ2-3, is KAGVTQTPRYLIKTRGQQVTLSCSPISGHRSVSWYQQTPGQGLQFLFEYFSETQRNKGNFPGRFSGRQFSNSRSEMNVSTLELGDSALYLCASSLGTSGMGTDTQYFGPGTRLTVL.

The chain couples TRBV29-1 to TRBJ1-5; 9 bases align to TRBD1. Trimming took 6 bases from V and 4 from J; bases not matched to a gene: 7. CDR1 is SQVTM and CDR2 is ANQGSEA in the germline V gene. The CDR3 length is 14 residues. This CDR3 reads CSVGGTGINQPQHF. Written as DNA, the CDR3 is TGCAGCGTCGGAGGGACAGGGATAAATCAGCCCCAGCATTTT.

The chain uses TRBV4-3 and TRBJ1-4, with D possibly being TRBD1 (6 bases). The CDR3 totals 15 residues. Per the germline V gene, CDR1 is LGHNA and CDR2 is YSLEER. V lost 3 bases and J 7 bases, leaving 15 bases between the germline ends. The CDR3: CASSQGGQGGEKLFF. CDR3 nucleotide sequence: TGCGCCAGCAGCCAGGGGGGGCAGGGCGGTGAAAAACTGTTTTTT.

This clone was recorded a few times. The CDR3 reads CASSFKYSYEQYF. The CDR3 coding sequence is TGTGCCAGCAGCTTTAAATACTCCTACGAGCAGTACTTC. This chain connects TRBV7-2 to TRBJ2-7; unclear D gene. This CDR3 is built from 13 residues. V dropped 3 bases and J dropped 0 bases, with 6 bases sitting between them. The germline CDR1 and CDR2 sequences are SGHTA and FQGNSA.